This TCR beta chain was identified in a study of blood T cell repertoires in COVID-19. Overall study context: Sites in the United States, Italy and Spain provided acute and convalescent COVID-19 samples.

Trimming took 7 bases from V and 0 from J, leaving 2 bases between them. CDR1 and CDR2 (germline): SGDLS, YYNGEE. The CDR3 length is 12 residues. Original processing methods: Reference gene primer amplification gave nucleated cell count estimates. TCRdb keeps only in-frame clones here, not all; method: immunoSEQ multiplex PCR. Clone size and the V and J calls come from that table; the DNA yielded D and trimming. The sample records some 69,000 clones, roughly 88% being singletons. Patients from Seattle were sampled longitudinally, starting during active infection. The V gene is TRBV9, the J gene TRBJ2-6; D gene unclear. The TCR sequence derives from a man aged 50 to 60 with COVID-19, enrolled during active disease. Sequenced sample: peripheral blood. The CDR3 here is CASLSGANVLTF. The CDR3 bases are TGTGCCAGCCTCTCTGGGGCCAACGTCCTGACTTTC.